This TCR beta chain was identified in a study of CD8 T cells in ankylosing spondylitis. TCRdb itself ran the 5' RACE reads through MiXCR, one entry per CDR3 protein. Among 85,000 to 100,000 distinct CDR3 sequences listed, about 9.1% were seen once. This CDR3 comprises 15 residues. The germline gives CDR1 MNHNS, CDR2 SASEGT. Trimming took off 5 bases at V and 5 bases at J, with 19 bases between the two ends. The receptor comes from a male donor with ankylosing spondylitis or in good health (not recorded which). The specimen was blood, either unsorted or a sorted T cell fraction (not recorded which). V usage is TRBV6-1 and J usage is TRBJ2-7, with D perhaps TRBD1 or TRBD2 (5 bases each). CDR3 DNA sequence: TGTGCCAGCAGTATTTGGGACGCCGCATCCGACGAGCAGTACTTC. Translation gives CASSIWDAASDEQYF.